This T cell receptor beta chain came from a study of T cell repertoires in cytomegalovirus infection (dated by TCRdb to between 2017 and 2020). Context from the whole study: Because public TCR beta signatures pointed to carriage of CMV infection together with the matching HLA type, the HLA type of each donor mattered for the analysis. General study outcomes and caveats: The ex vivo response was dominated by HLA-C-restricted CMV-specific TCR beta clonotypes, and the single most frequent clonotype in two of eight donors was supplied by these HLA-C-restricted clonotypes. In both this cohort and an independent roughly 330-donor cohort, the cumulative frequency of public TCR beta family members distinguished carriers of CMV infection plus the relevant HLA type.

Concerning this clonotype itself: There is no known antigen for this receptor. There are no base qualities to consult, and no much larger clone falls within one base.

Sequencing was carried out with an Illumina HiSeq 1500. TCRdb passed the public sequencing reads through fastp at Q25 and MiXCR, retaining productive beta sequences. All rows with the same CDR3 protein become a single entry with the most common DNA and genes. In this sample the table shows about 250,000 distinct CDR3 sequences, about 12% of which occur a single time. The top ten clones comprise 1.6% of the sample. As encoded in the germline V gene (reference sequence), CDR1 is SGHNT while CDR2 is YYREEE. V is pruned by 4 bases and J by 3 bases, leaving 9 bases of the junction without a gene match. The CDR3 runs 16 residues from the cysteine to the phenylalanine. CDR3 DNA is the only sequence kept; it has 48 bases, read in frame from the first base.

The rearrangement joined TRBV5-4 to TRBJ2-3; TRBD1 matches 9 bases in the middle. The material sequenced was PBMCs. The origin of this receptor is a human donor in good health (CMV status not recorded). Some clones in this sample may be carry-over from other donors' samples. The CDR3 reads CASSPPTGGRTDTQYF. The nucleotide sequence is given as TGTGCCAGCAGCCCGCCAACAGGGGGCAGGACAGATACGCAGTATTTT.